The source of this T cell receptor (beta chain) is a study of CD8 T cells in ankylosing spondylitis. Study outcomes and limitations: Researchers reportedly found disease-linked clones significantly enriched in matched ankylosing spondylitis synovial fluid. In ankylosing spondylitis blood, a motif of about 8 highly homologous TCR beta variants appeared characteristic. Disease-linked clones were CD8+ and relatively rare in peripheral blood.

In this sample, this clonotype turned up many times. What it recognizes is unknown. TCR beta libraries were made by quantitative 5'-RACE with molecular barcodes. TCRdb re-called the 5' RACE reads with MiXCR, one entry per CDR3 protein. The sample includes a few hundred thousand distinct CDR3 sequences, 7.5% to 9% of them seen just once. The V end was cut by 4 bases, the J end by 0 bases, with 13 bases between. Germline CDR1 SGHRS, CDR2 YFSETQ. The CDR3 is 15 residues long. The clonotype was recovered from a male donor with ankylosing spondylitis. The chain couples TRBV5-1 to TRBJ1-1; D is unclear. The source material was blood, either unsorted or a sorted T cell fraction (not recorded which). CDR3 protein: CASSTRGSMNTEAFF. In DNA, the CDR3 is TGCGCCAGCAGCACCCGAGGTTCTATGAACACTGAAGCTTTCTTT.